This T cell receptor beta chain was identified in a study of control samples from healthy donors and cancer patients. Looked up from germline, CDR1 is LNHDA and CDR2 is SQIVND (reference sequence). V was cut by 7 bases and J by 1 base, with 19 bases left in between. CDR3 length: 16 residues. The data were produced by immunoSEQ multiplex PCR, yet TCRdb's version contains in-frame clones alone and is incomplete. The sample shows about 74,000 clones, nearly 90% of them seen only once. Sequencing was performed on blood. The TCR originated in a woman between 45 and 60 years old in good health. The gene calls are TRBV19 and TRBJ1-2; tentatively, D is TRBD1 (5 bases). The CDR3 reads CASNTNVGPLNYGYTF. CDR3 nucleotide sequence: TGTGCCAGTAACACCAATGTGGGACCACTTAACTATGGCTACACCTTC.